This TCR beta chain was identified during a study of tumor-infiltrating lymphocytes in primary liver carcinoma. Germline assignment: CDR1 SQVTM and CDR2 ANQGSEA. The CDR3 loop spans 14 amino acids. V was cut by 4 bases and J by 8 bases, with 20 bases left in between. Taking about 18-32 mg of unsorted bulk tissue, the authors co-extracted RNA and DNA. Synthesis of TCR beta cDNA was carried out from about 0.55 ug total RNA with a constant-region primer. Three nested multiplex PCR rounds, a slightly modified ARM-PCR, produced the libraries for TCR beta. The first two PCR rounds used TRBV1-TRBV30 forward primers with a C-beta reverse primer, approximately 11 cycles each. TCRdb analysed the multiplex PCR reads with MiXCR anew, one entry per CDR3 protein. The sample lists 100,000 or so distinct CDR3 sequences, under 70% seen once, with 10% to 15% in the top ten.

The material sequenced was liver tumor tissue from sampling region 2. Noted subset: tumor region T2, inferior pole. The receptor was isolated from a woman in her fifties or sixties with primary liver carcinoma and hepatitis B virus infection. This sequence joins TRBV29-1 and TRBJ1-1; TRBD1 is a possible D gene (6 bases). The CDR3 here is CSVVSGQLNMEAFF. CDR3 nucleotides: TGCAGCGTTGTGTCGGGACAACTGAACATGGAAGCTTTCTTT.